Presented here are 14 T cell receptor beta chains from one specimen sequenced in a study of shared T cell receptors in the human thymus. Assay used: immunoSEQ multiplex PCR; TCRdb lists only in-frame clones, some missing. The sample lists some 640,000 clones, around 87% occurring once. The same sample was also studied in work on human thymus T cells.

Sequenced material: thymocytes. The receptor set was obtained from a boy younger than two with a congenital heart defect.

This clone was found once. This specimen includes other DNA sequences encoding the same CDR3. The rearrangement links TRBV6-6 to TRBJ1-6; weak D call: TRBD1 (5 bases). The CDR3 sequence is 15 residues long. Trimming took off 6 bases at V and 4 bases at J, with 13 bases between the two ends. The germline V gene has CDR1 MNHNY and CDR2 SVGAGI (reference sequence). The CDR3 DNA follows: TGTGCCAGCAGGTCGACAGAAATTTATAATTCACCCCTCCACTTT. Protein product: CASRSTEIYNSPLHF.

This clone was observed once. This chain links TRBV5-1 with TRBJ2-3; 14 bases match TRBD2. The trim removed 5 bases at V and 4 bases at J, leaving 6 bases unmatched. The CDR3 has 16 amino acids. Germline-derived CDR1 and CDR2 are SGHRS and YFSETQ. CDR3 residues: CASRGTSGSTPDTQYF. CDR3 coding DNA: TGCGCCAGCAGGGGGACTAGCGGGAGTACCCCAGATACGCAGTATTTT.

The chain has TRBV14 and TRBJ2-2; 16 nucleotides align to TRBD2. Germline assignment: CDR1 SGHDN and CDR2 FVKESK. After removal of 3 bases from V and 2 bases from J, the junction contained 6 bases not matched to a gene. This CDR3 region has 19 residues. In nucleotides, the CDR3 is TGTGCCAGCAGCCATGGGACTAGCGGGAGGGCCGGAAACACCGGGGAGCTGTTTTTT. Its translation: CASSHGTSGRAGNTGELFF.

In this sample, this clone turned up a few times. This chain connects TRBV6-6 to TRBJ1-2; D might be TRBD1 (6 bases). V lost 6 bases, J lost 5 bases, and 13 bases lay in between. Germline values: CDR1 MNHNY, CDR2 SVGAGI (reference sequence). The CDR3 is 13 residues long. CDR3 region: CASRSRGRYGYTF. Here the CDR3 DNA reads TGTGCCAGCAGGAGCAGGGGAAGGTATGGCTACACCTTC.

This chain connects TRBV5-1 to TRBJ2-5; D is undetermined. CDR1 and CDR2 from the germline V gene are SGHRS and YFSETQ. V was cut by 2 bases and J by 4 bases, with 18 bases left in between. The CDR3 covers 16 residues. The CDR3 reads CASSFLVLEVPETQYF. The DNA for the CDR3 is TGCGCCAGCAGCTTTTTAGTGTTAGAGGTTCCAGAGACCCAGTACTTC.

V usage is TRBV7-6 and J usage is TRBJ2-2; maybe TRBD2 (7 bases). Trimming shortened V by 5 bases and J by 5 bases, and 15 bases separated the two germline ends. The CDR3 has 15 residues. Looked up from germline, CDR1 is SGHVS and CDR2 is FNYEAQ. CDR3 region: CASSRRGGETGELFF. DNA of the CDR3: TGTGCCAGCAGCCGAAGGGGGGGTGAGACCGGGGAGCTGTTTTTT.

This CDR3 is CASSYAGQNYGYTF. Here the CDR3 DNA reads TGTGCCAGCAGCTACGCGGGACAGAACTATGGCTACACCTTC. This chain connects TRBV5-4 to TRBJ1-2, with 7 bases lining up with TRBD1. The CDR3 has 14 amino acids. J gave up 2 bases and V 3 bases, and 4 bases lay outside the gene matches. The germline V gene has CDR1 SGHNT and CDR2 YYREEE (reference sequence).

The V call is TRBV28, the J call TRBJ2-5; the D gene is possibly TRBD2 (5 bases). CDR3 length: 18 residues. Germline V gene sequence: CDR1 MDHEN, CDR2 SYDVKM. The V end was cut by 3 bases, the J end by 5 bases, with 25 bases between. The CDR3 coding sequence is TGTGCCAGCAGTTTCCGGGGTGTCGGGCGCCGAAACGGGGAGACCCAGTACTTC. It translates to CASSFRGVGRRNGETQYF.

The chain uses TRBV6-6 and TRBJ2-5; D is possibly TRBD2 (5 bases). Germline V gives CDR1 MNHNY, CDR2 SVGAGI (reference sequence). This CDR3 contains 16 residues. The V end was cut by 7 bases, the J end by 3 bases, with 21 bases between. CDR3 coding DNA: TGTGCCAGCACTGTATCGGCGGGTTGGGGAGAAGAGACCCAGTACTTC. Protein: CASTVSAGWGEETQYF.

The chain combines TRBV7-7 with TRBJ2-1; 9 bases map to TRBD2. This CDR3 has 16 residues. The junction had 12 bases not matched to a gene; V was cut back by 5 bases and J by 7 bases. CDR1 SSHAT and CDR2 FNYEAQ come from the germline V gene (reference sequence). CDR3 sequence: CASSPHVAGAQNEQFF. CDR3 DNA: TGTGCCAGCAGCCCCCATGTAGCGGGAGCTCAAAATGAGCAGTTCTTC.

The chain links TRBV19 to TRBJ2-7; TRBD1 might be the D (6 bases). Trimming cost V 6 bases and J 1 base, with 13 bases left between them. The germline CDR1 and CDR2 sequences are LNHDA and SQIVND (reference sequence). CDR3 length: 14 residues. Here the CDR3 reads CASRLSGTSYEQYF. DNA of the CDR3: TGTGCCAGTAGATTGAGTGGGACATCCTACGAGCAGTACTTC.

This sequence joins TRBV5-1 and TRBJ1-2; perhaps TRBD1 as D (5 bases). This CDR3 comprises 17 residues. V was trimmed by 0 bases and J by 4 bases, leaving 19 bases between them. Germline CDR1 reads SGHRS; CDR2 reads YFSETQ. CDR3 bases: TGCGCCAGCAGCTTGGCCGGGGGGGATTCGCGCTTCTATGGCTACACCTTC. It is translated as CASSLAGGDSRFYGYTF. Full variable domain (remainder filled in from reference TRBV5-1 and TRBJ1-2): KAGVTQTPRYLIKTRGQQVTLSCSPISGHRSVSWYQQTPGQGLQFLFEYFSETQRNKGNFPGRFSGRQFSNSRSEMNVSTLELGDSALYLCASSLAGGDSRFYGYTFGSGTRLTVV.

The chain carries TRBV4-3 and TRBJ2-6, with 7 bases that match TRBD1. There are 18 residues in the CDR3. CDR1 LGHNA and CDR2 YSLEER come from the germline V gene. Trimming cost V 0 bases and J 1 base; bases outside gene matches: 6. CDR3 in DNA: TGCGCCAGCAGCCAAGATAACAGGGGCAGATCTGGGGCCAACGTCCTGACTTTC. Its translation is CASSQDNRGRSGANVLTF.

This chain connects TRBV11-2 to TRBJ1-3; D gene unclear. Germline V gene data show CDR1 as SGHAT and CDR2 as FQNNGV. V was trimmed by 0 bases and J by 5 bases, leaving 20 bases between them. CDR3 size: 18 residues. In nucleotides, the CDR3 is TGTGCCAGCAGCTTAGATGGCCCAGGACTCTTGTTTCGAAACACCATATATTTT. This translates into CASSLDGPGLLFRNTIYF.